A single T cell receptor (beta chain) is shown here with its context. Its antigen is undetermined. These data belong to a study of immune evolution from preneoplasia to lung adenocarcinoma. General study results and limits: Normal lung had highest clonality; later lesions appeared denser, more diverse.

After pathologic assessment, macro-dissection selected premalignant or tumor cells for extraction. Profiling relied on immunoSEQ multiplex PCR, and the TCRdb table lists in-frame clones only, not all of them. Altogether around 41,000 clones are present, roughly 80% being singletons, with the ten largest covering about 4.4%. The trim removed 3 bases at V and 6 bases at J, leaving 9 bases unmatched. Per the germline V gene, CDR1 is ENHRY and CDR2 is SYGVKD. This CDR3 has 15 residues. This chain links TRBV10-3 with TRBJ2-7, with 9 bases lining up with TRBD1. The sequence was obtained from a person aged 55 to 75 with lung adenocarcinoma. Sequenced input: FFPE invasive lung adenocarcinoma tissue. The CDR3 nucleotides are TGTGCCATCAGTGACGCCGGGACAGGGCTGGGCGAGCAGTACTTC. It encodes CAISDAGTGLGEQYF.